One and the same sample provided the 3 T cell receptor beta chains below, sequenced in a study of CD8 T cells in ankylosing spondylitis. TCRdb redid the calling of the 5' RACE reads with MiXCR, one entry per CDR3 protein. This sample has fewer than 200,000 distinct CDR3 sequences; around 19% occur once, and the top ten carry roughly 8%. The sequencing input was blood, either unsorted or a sorted T cell fraction (not recorded which). The receptors derive from a male donor with ankylosing spondylitis or in good health (not recorded which).

A few counts support this clonotype. The chain uses TRBV6-1 and TRBJ1-2; D unclear. Germline CDR1 and CDR2: MNHNS and SASEGT. This CDR3 has 13 amino acids. Between the trimmed V and J ends, which lost 2 bases and 3 bases, there was a span of 7 bases. CDR3 in amino acids: CASSETDYYGYTF. The CDR3 nucleotides are TGTGCCAGCAGTGAAACGGACTACTATGGCTACACCTTC.

V usage is TRBV10-2 and J usage is TRBJ1-5; unclear D gene. The CDR3 length is 14 residues. V was clipped by 0 bases and J by 4 bases, with 7 bases between them. Germline loops: CDR1 WSHSY, CDR2 SAAADI. CDR3 bases: TGCGCCAGCAGTGAGTCAGCTCAGAATCAGCCCCAGCATTTT. The encoded protein is CASSESAQNQPQHF.

This clonotype was detected many times. V and J are TRBV3-1 and TRBJ2-2; 9 nucleotides match TRBD1. Germline values: CDR1 LGHDT, CDR2 YNNKEL (reference sequence). This CDR3 spans 16 amino acids. With V trimmed by 4 bases and J by 3 bases, 6 bases remained unmatched. CDR3 amino acids: CASSPQDRGYTGELFF. CDR3 bases: TGTGCCAGCAGCCCGCAAGACAGGGGGTACACCGGGGAGCTGTTTTTT.